The present T cell receptor (beta chain) was sequenced within a study of shared clonotypes between healthy human individuals. Background on the study: CD4 naive and memory got three plates each, CD8 naive two, CD8 memory one.

In germline, CDR1 is WNHNN, CDR2 SYGVQD (reference sequence). CDR3 size: 15 residues. V was cut by 10 bases and J by 2 bases, with 19 bases left in between. Naive-designated CD8 cells lacked CD45RO, were positively enriched for CCR7, and omitted terminally differentiated effector memory CD45RA+ cells. The study's findings and limits: What limited the represented genetic and exposure-history diversity was the small number of donors.

Regarding this clone: What it binds is unknown.

Sorted-subset replicate PCR reactions contained 150 to 200 ng DNA, corresponding to about 30,000 T cell genomes. Only in-frame clones appear in the TCRdb table, and some are missing; sequencing was by immunoSEQ multiplex PCR. The sample includes millions of clones, 85% to 95% of them seen just once. What was sequenced was naive CD8+ T cells from PBMCs. This clonotype was sampled from a man between 18 and 29 years old in good health. Some clones in this sample may be carry-over from other donors' samples. The genes are TRBV10-1 and TRBJ2-3; D is possibly TRBD1 (6 bases). CDR3: CATPFPRGNTDTQYF. The CDR3 DNA reads as TGCGCCACCCCGTTCCCCAGGGGAAACACAGATACGCAGTATTTT.